Included here is one TCR beta chain sequence, with context. The germline V gene has CDR1 MNHEY and CDR2 SMNVEV (reference sequence). V shed 3 bases, J shed 5 bases, and the junction held 12 bases outside the gene matches. This CDR3 has 17 residues. The entry originates in a study of blood T cell repertoires in COVID-19. Patients of the Seattle cohort, enrolled during active infection, were followed longitudinally. Clones were read by immunoSEQ multiplex PCR, and TCRdb kept only the in-frame ones, dropping some. The top ten clones hold approximately 2.3% of a sample with roughly 230,000 clones, around 89% of them seen once.

Sequenced: peripheral blood. The source is an older woman with COVID-19, enrolled during active disease. The chain combines TRBV27 with TRBJ1-5; TRBD1 matches 8 bases. This CDR3 is CASSFNDGGQGDQPQHF. CDR3 in DNA: TGTGCCAGCAGTTTCAATGATGGAGGACAGGGAGATCAGCCCCAGCATTTT.